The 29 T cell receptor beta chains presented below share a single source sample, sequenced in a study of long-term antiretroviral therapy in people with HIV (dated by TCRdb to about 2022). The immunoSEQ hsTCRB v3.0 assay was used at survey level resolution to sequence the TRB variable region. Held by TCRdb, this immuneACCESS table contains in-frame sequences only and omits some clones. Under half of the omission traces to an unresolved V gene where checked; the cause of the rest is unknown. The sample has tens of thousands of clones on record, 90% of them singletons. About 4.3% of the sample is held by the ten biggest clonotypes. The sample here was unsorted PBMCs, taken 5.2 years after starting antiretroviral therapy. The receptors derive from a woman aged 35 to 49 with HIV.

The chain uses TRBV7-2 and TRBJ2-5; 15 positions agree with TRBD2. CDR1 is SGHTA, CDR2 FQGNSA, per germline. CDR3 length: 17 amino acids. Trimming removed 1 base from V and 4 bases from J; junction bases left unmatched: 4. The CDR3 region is CASSLGTSGGARETQYF. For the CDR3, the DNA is TGTGCCAGCAGCTTAGGGACTAGCGGGGGGGCCAGAGAGACCCAGTACTTC.

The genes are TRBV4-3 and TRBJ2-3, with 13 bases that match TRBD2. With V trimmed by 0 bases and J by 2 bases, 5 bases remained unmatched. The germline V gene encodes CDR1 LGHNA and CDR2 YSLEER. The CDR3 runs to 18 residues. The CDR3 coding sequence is TGCGCCAGCAGCCAAGATCGGACTAGCGGGAGATTCACAGATACGCAGTATTTT. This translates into CASSQDRTSGRFTDTQYF.

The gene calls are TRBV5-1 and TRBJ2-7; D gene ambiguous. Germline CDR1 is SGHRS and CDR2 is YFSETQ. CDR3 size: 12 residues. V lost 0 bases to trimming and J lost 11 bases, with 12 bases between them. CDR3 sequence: CASSLEAAPEYF. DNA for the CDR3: TGCGCCAGCAGCTTGGAGGCGGCCCCTGAGTACTTC.

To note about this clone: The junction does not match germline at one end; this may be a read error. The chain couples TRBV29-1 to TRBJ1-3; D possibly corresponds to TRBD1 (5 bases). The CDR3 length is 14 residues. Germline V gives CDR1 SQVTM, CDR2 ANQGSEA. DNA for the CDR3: TGCAGCGTTGACACTAGTGGGACTGGAAGCACCATATATTTT. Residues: CSVDTSGTGSTIYF.

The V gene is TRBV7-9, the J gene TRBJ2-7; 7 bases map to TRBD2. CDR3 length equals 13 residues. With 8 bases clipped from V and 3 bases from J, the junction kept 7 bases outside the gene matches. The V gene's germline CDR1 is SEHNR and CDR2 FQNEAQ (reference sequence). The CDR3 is CASATSTRYEQYF. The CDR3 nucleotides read TGTGCCAGCGCGACTAGCACTCGCTACGAGCAGTACTTC.

Here the CDR3 reads CASSPGGGTSKSSYNEQFF. For the CDR3, the DNA is TGTGCCAGCAGCCCCGGAGGGGGAACTAGCAAAAGCTCCTACAATGAGCAGTTCTTC. The rearrangement joins TRBV11-2 to TRBJ2-1, with D tentatively TRBD1 or TRBD2 (6 bases each). CDR3 length: 19 residues. Germline V gives CDR1 SGHAT, CDR2 FQNNGV. Trimming took 5 bases from V and 0 from J, leaving 23 bases between them.

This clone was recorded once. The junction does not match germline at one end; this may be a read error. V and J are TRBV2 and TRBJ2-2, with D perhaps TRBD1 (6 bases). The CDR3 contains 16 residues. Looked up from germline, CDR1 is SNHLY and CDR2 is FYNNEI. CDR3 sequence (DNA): TGTGCCAGCGGGTGGGCGTCAACAGGGAACGCCGGGGAGCTGTTTTTT. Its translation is CASGWASTGNAGELFF. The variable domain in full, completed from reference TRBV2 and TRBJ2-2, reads EPEVTQTPSHQVTQMGQEVILRCVPISNHLYFYWYRQILGQKVEFLVSFYNNEISEKSEIFDDQFSVERPDGSNFTLKIRSTKLEDSAMYFCASGWASTGNAGELFFGEGSRLTVL.

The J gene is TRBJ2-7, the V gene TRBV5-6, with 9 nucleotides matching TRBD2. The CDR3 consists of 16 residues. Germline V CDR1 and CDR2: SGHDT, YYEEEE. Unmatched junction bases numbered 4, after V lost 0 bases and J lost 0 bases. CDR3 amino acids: CASSLGLAASSYEQYF. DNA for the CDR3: TGTGCCAGCAGCTTGGGACTAGCGGCTAGCTCCTACGAGCAGTACTTC.

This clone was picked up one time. The chain's CDR3 is CASSLAPQGGHYGYTF. For the CDR3, the DNA is TGTGCCAGCAGCTTGGCCCCACAGGGTGGGCATTATGGCTACACCTTC. The chain joins TRBV5-5 to TRBJ1-2; possible D gene TRBD1, 6 bases. CDR1 is SGHKS and CDR2 is YYEKEE in the germline V gene (reference sequence). This CDR3 comprises 16 residues. Trimming pared 0 bases from V and 5 bases from J, leaving 17 bases between.

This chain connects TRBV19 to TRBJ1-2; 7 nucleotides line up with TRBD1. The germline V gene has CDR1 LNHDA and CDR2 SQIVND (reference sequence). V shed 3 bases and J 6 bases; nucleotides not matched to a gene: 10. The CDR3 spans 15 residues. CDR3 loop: CASSIPLGQVNGYTF. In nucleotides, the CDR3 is TGTGCCAGTAGTATCCCCCTTGGACAGGTAAATGGCTACACCTTC.

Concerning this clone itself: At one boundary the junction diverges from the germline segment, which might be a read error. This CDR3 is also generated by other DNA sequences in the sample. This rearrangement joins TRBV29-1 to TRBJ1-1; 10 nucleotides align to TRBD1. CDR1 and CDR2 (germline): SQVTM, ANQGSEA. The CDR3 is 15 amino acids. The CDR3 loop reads CSVEGDRGLDTEAFF. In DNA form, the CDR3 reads TGCAGCGTTGAAGGGGACAGGGGCCTTGACACTGAAGCCTTCTTT.

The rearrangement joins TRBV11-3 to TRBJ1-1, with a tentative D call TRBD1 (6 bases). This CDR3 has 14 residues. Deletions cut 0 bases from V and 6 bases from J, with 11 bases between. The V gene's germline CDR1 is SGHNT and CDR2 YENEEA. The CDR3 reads CASSLESGGAEAFF. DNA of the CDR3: TGTGCCAGCAGCTTAGAATCGGGGGGCGCTGAAGCTTTCTTT.

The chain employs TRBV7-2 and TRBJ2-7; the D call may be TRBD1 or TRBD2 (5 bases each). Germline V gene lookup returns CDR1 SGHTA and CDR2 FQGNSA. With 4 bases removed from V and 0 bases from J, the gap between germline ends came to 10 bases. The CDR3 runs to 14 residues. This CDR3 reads CASSWDGSSYEQYF. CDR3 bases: TGTGCCAGCAGCTGGGACGGATCCTCCTACGAGCAGTACTTC.

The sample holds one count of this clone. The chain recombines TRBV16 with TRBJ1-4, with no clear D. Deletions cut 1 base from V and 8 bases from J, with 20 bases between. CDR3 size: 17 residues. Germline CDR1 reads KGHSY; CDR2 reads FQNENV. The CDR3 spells CASSQLRPGIGGEKLFF. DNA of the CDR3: TGTGCCAGCAGCCAATTGCGACCCGGGATCGGTGGGGAAAAACTGTTTTTT.

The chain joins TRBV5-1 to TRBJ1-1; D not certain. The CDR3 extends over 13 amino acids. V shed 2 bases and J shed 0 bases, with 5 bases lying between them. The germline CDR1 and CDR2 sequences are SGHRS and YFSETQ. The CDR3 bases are TGCGCCAGCAGCTTCGAGGTGAACACTGAAGCTTTCTTT. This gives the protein CASSFEVNTEAFF.

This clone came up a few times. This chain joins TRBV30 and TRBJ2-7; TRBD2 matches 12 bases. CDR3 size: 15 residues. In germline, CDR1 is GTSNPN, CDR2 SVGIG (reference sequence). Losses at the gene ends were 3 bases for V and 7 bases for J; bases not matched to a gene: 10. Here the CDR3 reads CAWSAPTSGRWEQYF. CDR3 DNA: TGTGCCTGGAGCGCCCCGACTAGCGGGAGATGGGAGCAGTACTTC.

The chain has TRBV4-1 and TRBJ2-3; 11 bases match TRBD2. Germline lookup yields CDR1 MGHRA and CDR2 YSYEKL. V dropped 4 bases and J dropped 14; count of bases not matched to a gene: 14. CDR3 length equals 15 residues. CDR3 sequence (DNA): TGCGCCAGCAGCCTCCCCAATGTAGCGGGAGGGGGCCCGTATTTT. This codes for CASSLPNVAGGGPYF.

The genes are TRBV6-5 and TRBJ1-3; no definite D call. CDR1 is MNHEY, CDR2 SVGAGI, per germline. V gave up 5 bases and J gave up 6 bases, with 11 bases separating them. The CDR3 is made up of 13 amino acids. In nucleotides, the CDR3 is TGTGCCAGCAGTGACCCGGGAGCAAACACCATATATTTT. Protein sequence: CASSDPGANTIYF.

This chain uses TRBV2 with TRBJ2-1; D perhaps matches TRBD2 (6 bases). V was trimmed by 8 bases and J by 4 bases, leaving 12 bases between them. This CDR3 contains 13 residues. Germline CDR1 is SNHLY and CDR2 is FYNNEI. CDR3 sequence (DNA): TGTGCCAGCTCGGCCGGGACTTACAATGAGCAGTTCTTC. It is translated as CASSAGTYNEQFF.

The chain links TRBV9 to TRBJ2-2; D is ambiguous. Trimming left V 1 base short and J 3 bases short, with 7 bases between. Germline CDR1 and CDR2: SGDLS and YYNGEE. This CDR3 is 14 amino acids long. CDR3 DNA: TGTGCCAGCAGCGTATTGCTCGACACCGGGGAGCTGTTTTTT. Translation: CASSVLLDTGELFF.

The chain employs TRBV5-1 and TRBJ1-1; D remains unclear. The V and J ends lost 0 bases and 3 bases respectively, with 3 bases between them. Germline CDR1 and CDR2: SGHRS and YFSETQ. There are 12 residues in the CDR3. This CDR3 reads CASSLGHTEAFF. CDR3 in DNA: TGCGCCAGCAGCTTGGGGCACACTGAAGCTTTCTTT.

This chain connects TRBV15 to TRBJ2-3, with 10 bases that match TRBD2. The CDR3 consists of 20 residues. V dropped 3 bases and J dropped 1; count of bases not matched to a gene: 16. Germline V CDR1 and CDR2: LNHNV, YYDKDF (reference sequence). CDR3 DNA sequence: TGTGCCACCAGCAGTACTATAGCGGGAGGCCGCCAGGTTCGCACAGATACGCAGTATTTT. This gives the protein CATSSTIAGGRQVRTDTQYF.

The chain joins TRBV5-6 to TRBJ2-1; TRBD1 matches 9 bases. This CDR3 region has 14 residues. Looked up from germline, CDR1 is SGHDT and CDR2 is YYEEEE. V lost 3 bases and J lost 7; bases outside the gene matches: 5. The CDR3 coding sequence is TGTGCCAGCAGCTACACCGGGACAGGGAATGAGCAGTTCTTC. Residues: CASSYTGTGNEQFF.

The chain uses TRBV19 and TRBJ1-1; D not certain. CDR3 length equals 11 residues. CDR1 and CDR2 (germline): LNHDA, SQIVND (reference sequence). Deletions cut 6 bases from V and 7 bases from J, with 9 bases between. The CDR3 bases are TGTGCCAGTAGCGGCCGCTATGAAGCTTTCTTT. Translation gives CASSGRYEAFF.

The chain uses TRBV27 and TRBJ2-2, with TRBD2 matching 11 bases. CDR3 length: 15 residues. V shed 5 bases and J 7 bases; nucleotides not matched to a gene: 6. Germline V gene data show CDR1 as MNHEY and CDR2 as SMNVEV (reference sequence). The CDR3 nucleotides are TGTGCCAGCAGTGTACTAGCGGGAGATGTCGGGGAGCTGTTTTTT. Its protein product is CASSVLAGDVGELFF.

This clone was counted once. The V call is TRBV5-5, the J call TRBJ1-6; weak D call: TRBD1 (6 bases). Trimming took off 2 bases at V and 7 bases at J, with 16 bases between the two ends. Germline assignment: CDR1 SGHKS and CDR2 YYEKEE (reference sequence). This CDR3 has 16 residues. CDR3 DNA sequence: TGTGCCAGCAGCTTAGACGACAGGTTTAGGAATTCACCCCTCCACTTT. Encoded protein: CASSLDDRFRNSPLHF. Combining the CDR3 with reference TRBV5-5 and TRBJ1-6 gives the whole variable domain DAGVTQSPTHLIKTRGQQVTLRCSPISGHKSVSWYQQVLGQGPQFIFQYYEKEERGRGNFPDRFSARQFPNYSSELNVNALLLGDSALYLCASSLDDRFRNSPLHFGNGTRLTVT.

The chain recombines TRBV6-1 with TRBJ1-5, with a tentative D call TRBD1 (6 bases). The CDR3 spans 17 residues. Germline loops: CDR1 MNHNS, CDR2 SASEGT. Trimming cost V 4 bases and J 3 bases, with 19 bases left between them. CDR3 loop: CASSALVAGQINQPQHF. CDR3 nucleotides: TGTGCCAGCAGTGCCCTGGTTGCTGGACAGATCAATCAGCCCCAGCATTTT.

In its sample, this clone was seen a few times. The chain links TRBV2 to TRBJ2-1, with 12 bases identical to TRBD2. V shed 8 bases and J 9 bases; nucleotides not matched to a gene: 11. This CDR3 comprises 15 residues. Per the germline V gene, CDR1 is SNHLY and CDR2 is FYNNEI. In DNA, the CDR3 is TGTGCCAGCCCCAAATCTAGCGGGGGGGGCGGTGAGCAGTTCTTC. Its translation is CASPKSSGGGGEQFF.

CDR3 nucleotides: TGCGCCAGCAGCGTCCAGGGAAACACTGAAGCTTTCTTT. Its translation: CASSVQGNTEAFF. The chain has TRBV5-1 and TRBJ1-1; D might be TRBD1 (5 bases). This CDR3 has 13 residues. Germline CDR1 is SGHRS and CDR2 is YFSETQ. V was clipped by 4 bases and J by 2 bases, with 9 bases between them. The variable domain in full, completed from reference TRBV5-1 and TRBJ1-1, reads KAGVTQTPRYLIKTRGQQVTLSCSPISGHRSVSWYQQTPGQGLQFLFEYFSETQRNKGNFPGRFSGRQFSNSRSEMNVSTLELGDSALYLCASSVQGNTEAFFGQGTRLTVV.